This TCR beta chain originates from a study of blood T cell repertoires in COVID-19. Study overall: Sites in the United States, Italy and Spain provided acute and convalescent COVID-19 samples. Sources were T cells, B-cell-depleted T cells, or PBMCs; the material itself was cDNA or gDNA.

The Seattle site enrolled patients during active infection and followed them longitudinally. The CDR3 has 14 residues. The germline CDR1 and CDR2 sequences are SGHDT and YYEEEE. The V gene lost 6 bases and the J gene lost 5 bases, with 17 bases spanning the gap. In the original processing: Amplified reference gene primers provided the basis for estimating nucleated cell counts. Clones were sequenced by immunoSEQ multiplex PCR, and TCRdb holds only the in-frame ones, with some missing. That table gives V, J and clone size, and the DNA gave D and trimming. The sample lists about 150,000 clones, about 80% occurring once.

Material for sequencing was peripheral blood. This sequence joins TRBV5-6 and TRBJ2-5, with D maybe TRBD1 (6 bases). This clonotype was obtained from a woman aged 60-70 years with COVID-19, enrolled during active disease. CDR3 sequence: CASTLQGMRETQYF. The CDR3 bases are TGTGCCAGCACTCTACAGGGTATGAGGGAGACCCAGTACTTC.